This T cell receptor (beta chain) was observed in a study of cytomegalovirus exposure and HLA in healthy donors. Primers for the PCR totalled 60 Vbeta and 13 Jbeta. This table comes from immunoSEQ multiplex PCR, and its TCRdb copy is limited to in-frame clones, with some not included. The table lists about 130,000 clones, 85% of them singletons, with approximately 6.4% in the top ten. Trimming took 5 bases from V and 5 from J, leaving 4 bases between them. The CDR3 is made up of 10 amino acids. In germline, CDR1 is SGDLS, CDR2 YYNGEE. Material: PBMCs. The V call is TRBV9, the J call TRBJ1-2, with unresolved D. This TCR came from a woman in her twenties or thirties in good health and CMV-seropositive. The CDR3, as DNA: TGTGCCAGCAGGAGTTATGGCTACACCTTC. It codes for CASRSYGYTF. Together with reference TRBV9 and TRBJ1-2, the CDR3 gives the full variable domain: DSGVTQTPKHLITATGQRVTLRCSPRSGDLSVYWYQQSLDQGLQFLIQYYNGEERAKGNILERFSAQQFPDLHSELNLSSLELGDSALYFCASRSYGYTFGSGTRLTVV.